This T cell receptor beta chain was observed in a study of CD8+CD57+ T cells in acquired aplastic anemia. Looking at the study overall: Sorting CD4+ and CD8+ cells gave DNA averaging approximately 3 ug.

Both TCR beta VDJ combination and CDR3 sequence profiling were carried out. Genomic DNA was the template for this profiling. TCRdb used MiXCR to reprocess the reads, holding one entry per CDR3 protein. The sample shows 200,000 or so distinct CDR3 sequences, around 65% of them seen only once. General observations from the study: Patients were compared with controls for CD8+ Simpson's diversity, and no significant difference emerged. In common between the patients and the controls were approximately 28 CD8+ CDR3 sequences.

V was pared by 2 bases and J by 11 bases, with 10 bases of the junction left unmatched. Germline values: CDR1 ENHRY, CDR2 SYGVKD. CDR3 size: 14 residues. As regards this clonotype: Its matching antigen is unknown.

This receptor was taken from a human donor with severe aplastic anemia or a healthy control (not recorded which). The V call is TRBV10-3, the J call TRBJ2-3, with 7 bases matching TRBD1. Sequenced material: sorted CD4+, CD8+, or CD8+CD57+ T cells (not recorded which) from PBMCs. CDR3 residues: CAISEPGQSRRQYF. DNA of the CDR3: TGTGCCATCAGTGAGCCGGGACAGTCCCGAAGGCAGTATTTT.